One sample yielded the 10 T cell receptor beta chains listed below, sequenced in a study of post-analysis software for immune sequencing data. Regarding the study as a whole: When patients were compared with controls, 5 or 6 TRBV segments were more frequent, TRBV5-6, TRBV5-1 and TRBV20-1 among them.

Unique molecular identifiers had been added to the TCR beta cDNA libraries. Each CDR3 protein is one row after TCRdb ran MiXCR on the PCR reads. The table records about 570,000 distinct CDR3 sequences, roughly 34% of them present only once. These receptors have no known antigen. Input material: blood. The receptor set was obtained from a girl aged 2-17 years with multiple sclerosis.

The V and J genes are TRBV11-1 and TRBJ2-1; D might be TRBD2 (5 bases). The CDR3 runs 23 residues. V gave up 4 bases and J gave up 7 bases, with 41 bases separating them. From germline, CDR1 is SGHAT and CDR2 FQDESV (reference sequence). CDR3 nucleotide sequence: TGTGCCAGCAGCTCGTGGTGGGCCTTAACGGAGGTTGAGGTATCTCCGAAATTTAATGAGCAGTTCTTC. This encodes CASSSWWALTEVEVSPKFNEQFF.

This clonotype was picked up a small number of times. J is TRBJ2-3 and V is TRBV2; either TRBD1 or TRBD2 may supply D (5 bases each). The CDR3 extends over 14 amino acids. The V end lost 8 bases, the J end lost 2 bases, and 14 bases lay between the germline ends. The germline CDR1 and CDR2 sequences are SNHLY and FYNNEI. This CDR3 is CASSRAGTTDTQYF. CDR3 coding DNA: TGTGCCAGCTCTCGGGCAGGGACCACAGATACGCAGTATTTT.

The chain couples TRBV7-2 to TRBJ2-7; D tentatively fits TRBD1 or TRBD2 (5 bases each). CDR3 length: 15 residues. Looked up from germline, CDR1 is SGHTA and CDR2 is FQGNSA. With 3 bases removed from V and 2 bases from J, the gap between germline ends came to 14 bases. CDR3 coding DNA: TGTGCCAGCAGCTTCCTCGGGACCGGAGCCTACGAGCAGTACTTC. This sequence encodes CASSFLGTGAYEQYF. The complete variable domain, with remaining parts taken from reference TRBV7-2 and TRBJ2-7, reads GAGVSQSPSNKVTEKGKDVELRCDPISGHTALYWYRQSLGQGLEFLIYFQGNSAPDKSGLPSDRFSAERTGGSVSTLTIQRTQQEDSAVYLCASSFLGTGAYEQYFGPGTRLTVT.

The CDR3 spells CSARDSADDNSPLHF. CDR3 DNA: TGCAGTGCTAGAGATTCGGCGGACGATAATTCACCCCTCCACTTT. J is TRBJ1-6 and V is TRBV20-1, with no clear D. The CDR3 totals 15 residues. Germline V gene sequence: CDR1 DFQATT, CDR2 SNEGSKA (reference sequence). V was clipped by 0 bases and J by 5 bases, with 11 bases between them.

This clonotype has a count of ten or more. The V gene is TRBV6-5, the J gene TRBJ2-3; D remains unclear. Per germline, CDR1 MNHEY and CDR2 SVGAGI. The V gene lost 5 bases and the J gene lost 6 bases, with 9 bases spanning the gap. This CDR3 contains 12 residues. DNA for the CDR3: TGTGCCAGCAGTCGTGGTGGGGATACGCAGTATTTT. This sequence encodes CASSRGGDTQYF.

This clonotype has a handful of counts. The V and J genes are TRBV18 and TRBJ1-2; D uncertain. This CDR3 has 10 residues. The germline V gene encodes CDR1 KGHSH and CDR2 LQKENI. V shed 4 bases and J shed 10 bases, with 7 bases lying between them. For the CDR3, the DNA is TGTGCCAGCTCACAGGGAATCTACACCTTC. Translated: CASSQGIYTF.

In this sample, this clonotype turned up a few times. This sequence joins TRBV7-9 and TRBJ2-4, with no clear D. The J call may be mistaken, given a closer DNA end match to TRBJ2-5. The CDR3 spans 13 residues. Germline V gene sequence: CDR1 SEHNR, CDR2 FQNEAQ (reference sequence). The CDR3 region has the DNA TGTGCCAGCACCCAGGCCGGTTGGGAGACCCAGTACTTC. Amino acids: CASTQAGWETQYF.

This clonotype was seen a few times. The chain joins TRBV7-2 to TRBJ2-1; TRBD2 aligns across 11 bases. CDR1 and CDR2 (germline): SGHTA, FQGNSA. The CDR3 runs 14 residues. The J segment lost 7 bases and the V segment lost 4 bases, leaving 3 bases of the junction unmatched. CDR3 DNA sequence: TGTGCCAGCAGCTCCTGGACTAGCGGGAATGAGCAGTTCTTC. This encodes CASSSWTSGNEQFF. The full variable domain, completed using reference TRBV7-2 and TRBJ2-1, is GAGVSQSPSNKVTEKGKDVELRCDPISGHTALYWYRQSLGQGLEFLIYFQGNSAPDKSGLPSDRFSAERTGGSVSTLTIQRTQQEDSAVYLCASSSWTSGNEQFFGPGTRLTVL.

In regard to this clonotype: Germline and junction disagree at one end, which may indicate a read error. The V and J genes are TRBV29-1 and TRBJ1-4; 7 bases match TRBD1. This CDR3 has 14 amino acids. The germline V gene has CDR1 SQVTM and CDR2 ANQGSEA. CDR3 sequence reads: CSVVTGNVGEKRFF. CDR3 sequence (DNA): TGCAGCGTCGTGACAGGGAACGTCGGTGAAAAACGGTTTTTT.

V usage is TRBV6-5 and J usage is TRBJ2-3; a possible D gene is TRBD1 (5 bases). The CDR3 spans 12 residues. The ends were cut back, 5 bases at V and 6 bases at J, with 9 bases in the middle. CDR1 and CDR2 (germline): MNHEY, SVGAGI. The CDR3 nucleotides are TGTGCCAGCAGTAGGGGATGGGATACGCAGTATTTT. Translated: CASSRGWDTQYF.